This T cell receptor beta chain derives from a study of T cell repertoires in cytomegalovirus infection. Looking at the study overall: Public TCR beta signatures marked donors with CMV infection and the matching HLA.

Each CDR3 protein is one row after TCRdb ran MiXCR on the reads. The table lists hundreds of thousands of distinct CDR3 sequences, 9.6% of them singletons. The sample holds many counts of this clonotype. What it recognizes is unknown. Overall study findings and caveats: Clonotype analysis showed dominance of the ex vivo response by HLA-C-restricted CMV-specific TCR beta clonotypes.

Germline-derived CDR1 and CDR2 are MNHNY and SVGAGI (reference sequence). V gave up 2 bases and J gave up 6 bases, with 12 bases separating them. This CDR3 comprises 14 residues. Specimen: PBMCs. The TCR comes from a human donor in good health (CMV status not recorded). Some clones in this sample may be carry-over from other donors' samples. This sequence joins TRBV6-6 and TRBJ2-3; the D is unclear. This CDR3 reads CASSYTLQSDTQYF. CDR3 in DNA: TGTGCCAGCAGTTACACCCTGCAATCCGATACGCAGTATTTT.